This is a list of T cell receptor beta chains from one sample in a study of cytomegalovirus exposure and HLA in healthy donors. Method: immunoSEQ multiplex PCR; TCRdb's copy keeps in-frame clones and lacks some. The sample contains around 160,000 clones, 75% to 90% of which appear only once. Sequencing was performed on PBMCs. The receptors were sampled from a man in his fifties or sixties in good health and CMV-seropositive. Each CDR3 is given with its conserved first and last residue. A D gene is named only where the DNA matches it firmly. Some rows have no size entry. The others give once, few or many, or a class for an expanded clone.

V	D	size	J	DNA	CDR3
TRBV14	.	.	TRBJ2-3	TGTGCCAGCAGCCAAGATCAGGGCACAGATACGCAGTATTTT	CASSQDQGTDTQYF
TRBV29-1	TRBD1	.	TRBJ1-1	TGCAGCGTTGAGGGACAGTTGAACACTGAAGCTTTCTTT	CSVEGQLNTEAFF
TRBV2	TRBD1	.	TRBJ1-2	TGTGCCAGCAGTGGACAGGGGGCGAACTATGGCTACACCTTC	CASSGQGANYGYTF
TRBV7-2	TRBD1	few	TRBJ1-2	TGTGCCAGCAGCGCCACACCGGGACAGGGGGCACTTGGCTACACCTTC	CASSATPGQGALGYTF
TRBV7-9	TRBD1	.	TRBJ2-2	TGTGCCAGCAGCTCCGATGCCGGGACAGGACCCACCGGGGAGCTGTTTTTT	CASSSDAGTGPTGELFF
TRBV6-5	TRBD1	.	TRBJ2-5	TGTGCCAGCAGTTACGGACAGGGGGTGGAGACCCAGTACTTC	CASSYGQGVETQYF
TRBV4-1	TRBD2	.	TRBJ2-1	TGCGCCAGCAGCCAATCTAGTAGCGGGAGTACTATGGGTGAGCAGTTCTTC	CASSQSSSGSTMGEQFF
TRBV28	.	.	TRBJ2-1	TGTGCCAGCAGTTTGTACGGCAGGGGTCTCCAAGAGCAGTTCTTC	CASSLYGRGLQEQFF
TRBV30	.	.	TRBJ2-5	TGTGCCTGGAGCCCGCGCCAAGAGACCCAGTACTTC	CAWSPRQETQYF
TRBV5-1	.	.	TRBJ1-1	TGCGCCAGCACCAAAGGGGAGGGAACTGAAGCTTTCTTT	CASTKGEGTEAFF
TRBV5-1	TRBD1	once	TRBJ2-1	TGCGCCAGCAACAGGGGGCTCGAAGACAATGAGCAGTTCTTC	CASNRGLEDNEQFF
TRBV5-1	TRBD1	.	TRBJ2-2	TGCGCCAGCAGCGCCACCGGGGACAGACGCACCGGGGAGCTGTTTTTT	CASSATGDRRTGELFF
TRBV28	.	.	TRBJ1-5	TGTGCCAGCAGTGTCTACGGACAAGGCAATCAGCCCCAGCATTTT	CASSVYGQGNQPQHF
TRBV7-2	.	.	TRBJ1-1	TGTGCCAGCAGTTTACAGGGAAACACTGAAGCTTTCTTT	CASSLQGNTEAFF
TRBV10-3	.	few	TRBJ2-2	TGTGCCATCAGTAATCTCTCCAACACCGGGGAGCTGTTTTTT	CAISNLSNTGELFF
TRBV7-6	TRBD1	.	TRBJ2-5	TGTGCCAGCAGCTCGACAGGGGAGCGGGAGACCCAGTACTTC	CASSSTGERETQYF
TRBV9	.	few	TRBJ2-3	TGTGCCAGCAGCGTCGTAGGGGCGCAGAAAGATACGCAGTATTTT	CASSVVGAQKDTQYF
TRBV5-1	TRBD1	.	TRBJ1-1	TGCGCCAGCAGCTTGGAGGTAATGACAGGGGGGGGAGTAAACGCTGAAGCTTTCTTT	CASSLEVMTGGGVNAEAFF
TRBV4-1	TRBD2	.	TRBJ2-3	TGCGCCAGCAGCCAAGAACACGGGGGGGTCACAGATACGCAGTATTTT	CASSQEHGGVTDTQYF
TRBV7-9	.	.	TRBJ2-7	TGTGCCAGCAGCCTGAGAGGGACCTACGAGCAGTACTTC	CASSLRGTYEQYF
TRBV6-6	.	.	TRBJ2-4	TGTGCCAGCAGTTATAGGGGGGAGGGAGCCAAAAACATTCAGTACTTC	CASSYRGEGAKNIQYF
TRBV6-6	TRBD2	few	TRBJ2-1	TGTGCCAGCAGTGCCGGGACTAGGGTATACAATGAGCAGTTCTTC	CASSAGTRVYNEQFF
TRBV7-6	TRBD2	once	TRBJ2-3	TGTGCCAGCAGCTTAGTTGCTAGCGGGAGGGGAACAGATACGCAGTATTTT	CASSLVASGRGTDTQYF
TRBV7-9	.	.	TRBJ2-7	TGTGCCAGCAGCTTGAGTACAGTCACCTACGAGCAGTACTTC	CASSLSTVTYEQYF
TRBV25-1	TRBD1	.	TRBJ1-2	TGTGCCAGCAGTTTTCGGACAGGGGAGGGCTACACCTTC	CASSFRTGEGYTF
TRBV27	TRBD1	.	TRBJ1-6	TGTGCCAGCAGTTTGTTCTCTAACAGGGGACCTCTAAATTCACCCCTCCACTTT	CASSLFSNRGPLNSPLHF
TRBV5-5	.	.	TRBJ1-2	TGTGCCAGCAGCTTGGAATCCGGGTTCGGCGGCTACACCTTC	CASSLESGFGGYTF